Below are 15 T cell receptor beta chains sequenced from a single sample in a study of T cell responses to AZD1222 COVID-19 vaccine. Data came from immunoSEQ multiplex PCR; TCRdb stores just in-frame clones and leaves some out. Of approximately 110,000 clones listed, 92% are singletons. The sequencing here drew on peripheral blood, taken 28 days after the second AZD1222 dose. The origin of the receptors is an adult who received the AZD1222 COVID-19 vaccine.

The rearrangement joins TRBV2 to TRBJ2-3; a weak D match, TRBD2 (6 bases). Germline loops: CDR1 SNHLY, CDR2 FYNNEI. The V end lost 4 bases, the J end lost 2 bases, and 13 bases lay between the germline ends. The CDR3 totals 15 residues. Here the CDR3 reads CASSGLGQNTDTQYF. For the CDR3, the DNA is TGTGCCAGCAGTGGACTAGGCCAAAACACAGATACGCAGTATTTT.

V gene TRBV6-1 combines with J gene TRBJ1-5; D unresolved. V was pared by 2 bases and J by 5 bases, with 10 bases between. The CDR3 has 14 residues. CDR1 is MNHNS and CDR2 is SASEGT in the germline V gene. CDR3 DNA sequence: TGTGCCAGCAGTGAACGGGCTTTTGATCAGCCCCAGCATTTT. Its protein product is CASSERAFDQPQHF.

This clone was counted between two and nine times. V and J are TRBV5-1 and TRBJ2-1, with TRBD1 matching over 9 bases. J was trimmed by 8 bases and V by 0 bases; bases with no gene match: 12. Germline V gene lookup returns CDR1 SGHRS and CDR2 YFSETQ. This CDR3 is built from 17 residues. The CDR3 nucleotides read TGCGCCAGCAGCTTGGTTATTACCGGGACAGGGTCCCATGAGCAGTTCTTC. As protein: CASSLVITGTGSHEQFF. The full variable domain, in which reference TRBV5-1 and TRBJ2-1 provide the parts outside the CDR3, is KAGVTQTPRYLIKTRGQQVTLSCSPISGHRSVSWYQQTPGQGLQFLFEYFSETQRNKGNFPGRFSGRQFSNSRSEMNVSTLELGDSALYLCASSLVITGTGSHEQFFGPGTRLTVL.

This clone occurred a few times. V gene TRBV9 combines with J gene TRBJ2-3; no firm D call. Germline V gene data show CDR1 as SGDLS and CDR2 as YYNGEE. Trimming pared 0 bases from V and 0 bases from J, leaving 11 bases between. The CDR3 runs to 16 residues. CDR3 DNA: TGTGCCAGCAGCGTAGAACTGGGGTTGAGCACAGATACGCAGTATTTT. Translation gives CASSVELGLSTDTQYF. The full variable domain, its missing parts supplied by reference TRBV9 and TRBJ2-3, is DSGVTQTPKHLITATGQRVTLRCSPRSGDLSVYWYQQSLDQGLQFLIQYYNGEERAKGNILERFSAQQFPDLHSELNLSSLELGDSALYFCASSVELGLSTDTQYFGPGTRLTVL.

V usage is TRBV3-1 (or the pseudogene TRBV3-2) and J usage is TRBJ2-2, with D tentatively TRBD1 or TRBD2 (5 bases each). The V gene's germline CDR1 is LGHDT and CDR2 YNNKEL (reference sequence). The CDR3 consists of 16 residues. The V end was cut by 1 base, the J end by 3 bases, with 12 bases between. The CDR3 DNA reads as TGTGCCAGCAGCCAAGGGGGCGGGTTTGACACCGGGGAGCTGTTTTTT. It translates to CASSQGGGFDTGELFF.

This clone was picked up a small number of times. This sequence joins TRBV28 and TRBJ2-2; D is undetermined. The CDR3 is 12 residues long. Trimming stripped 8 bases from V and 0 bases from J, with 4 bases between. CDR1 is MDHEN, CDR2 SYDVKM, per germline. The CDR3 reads CASGSNTGELFF. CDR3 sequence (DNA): TGTGCCAGCGGCTCGAACACCGGGGAGCTGTTTTTT.

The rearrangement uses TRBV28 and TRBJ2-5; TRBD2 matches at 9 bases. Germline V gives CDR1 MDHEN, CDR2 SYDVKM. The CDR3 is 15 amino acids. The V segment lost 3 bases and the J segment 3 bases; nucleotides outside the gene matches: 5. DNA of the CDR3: TGTGCCAGCAGTTTTATAAGCGGGGGGAAAGAGACCCAGTACTTC. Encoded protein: CASSFISGGKETQYF.

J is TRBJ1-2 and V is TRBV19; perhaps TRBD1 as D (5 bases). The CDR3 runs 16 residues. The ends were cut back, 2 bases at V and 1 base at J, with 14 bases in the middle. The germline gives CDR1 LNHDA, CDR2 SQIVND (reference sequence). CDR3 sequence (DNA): TGTGCCAGTAGTATAATAACGGGCAGGGTTAACTATGGCTACACCTTC. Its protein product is CASSIITGRVNYGYTF.

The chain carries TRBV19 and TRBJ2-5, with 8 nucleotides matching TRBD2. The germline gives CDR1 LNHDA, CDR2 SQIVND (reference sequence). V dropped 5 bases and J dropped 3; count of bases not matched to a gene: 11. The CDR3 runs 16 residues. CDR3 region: CASSPFSQAGEETQYF. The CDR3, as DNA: TGTGCCAGTAGTCCGTTCTCCCAAGCGGGAGAAGAGACCCAGTACTTC. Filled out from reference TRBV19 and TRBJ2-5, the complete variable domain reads DGGITQSPKYLFRKEGQNVTLSCEQNLNHDAMYWYRQDPGQGLRLIYYSQIVNDFQKGDIAEGYSVSREKKESFPLTVTSAQKNPTAFYLCASSPFSQAGEETQYFGPGTRLLVL.

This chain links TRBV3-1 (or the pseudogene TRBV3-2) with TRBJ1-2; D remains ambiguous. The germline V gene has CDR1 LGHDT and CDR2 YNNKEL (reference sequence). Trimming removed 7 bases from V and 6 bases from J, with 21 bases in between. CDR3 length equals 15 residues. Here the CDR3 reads CASTRGRQIRDGYTF. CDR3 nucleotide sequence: TGTGCCAGCACCAGAGGACGGCAAATACGGGATGGCTACACCTTC.

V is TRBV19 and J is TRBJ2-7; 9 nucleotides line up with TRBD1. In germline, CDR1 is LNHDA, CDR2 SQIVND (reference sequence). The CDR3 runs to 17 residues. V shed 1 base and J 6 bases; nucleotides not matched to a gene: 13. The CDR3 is CASSIARRGQGPSEQYF. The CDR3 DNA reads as TGTGCCAGTAGTATAGCCCGTCGGGGACAGGGTCCTTCCGAGCAGTACTTC.

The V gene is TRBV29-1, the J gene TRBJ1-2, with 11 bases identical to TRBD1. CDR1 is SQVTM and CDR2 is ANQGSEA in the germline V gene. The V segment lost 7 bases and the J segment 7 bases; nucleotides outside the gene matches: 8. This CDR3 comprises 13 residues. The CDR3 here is CSARGQGEGGYTF. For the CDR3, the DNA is TGCAGCGCCCGGGGACAGGGGGAGGGTGGCTACACCTTC.

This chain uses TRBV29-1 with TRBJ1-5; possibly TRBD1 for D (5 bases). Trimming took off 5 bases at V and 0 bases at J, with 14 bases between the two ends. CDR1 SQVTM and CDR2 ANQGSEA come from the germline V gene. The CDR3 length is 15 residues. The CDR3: CSVRDRGSSNQPQHF. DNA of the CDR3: TGCAGCGTTCGCGACCGGGGCTCTAGCAATCAGCCCCAGCATTTT.

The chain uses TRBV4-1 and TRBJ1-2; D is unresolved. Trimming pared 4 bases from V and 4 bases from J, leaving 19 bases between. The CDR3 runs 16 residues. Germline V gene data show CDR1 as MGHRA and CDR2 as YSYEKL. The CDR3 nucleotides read TGCGCCAGCAGCCCAGGACCTGCGGGCAGGTTCTATGGCTACACCTTC. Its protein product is CASSPGPAGRFYGYTF.

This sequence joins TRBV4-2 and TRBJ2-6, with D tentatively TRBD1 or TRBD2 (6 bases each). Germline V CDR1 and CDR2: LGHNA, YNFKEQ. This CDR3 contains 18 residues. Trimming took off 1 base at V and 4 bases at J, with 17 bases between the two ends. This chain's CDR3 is CASSQGGGGAGGANVLTF. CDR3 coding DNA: TGTGCCAGCAGCCAAGGAGGGGGAGGCGCTGGGGGGGCCAACGTCCTGACTTTC.